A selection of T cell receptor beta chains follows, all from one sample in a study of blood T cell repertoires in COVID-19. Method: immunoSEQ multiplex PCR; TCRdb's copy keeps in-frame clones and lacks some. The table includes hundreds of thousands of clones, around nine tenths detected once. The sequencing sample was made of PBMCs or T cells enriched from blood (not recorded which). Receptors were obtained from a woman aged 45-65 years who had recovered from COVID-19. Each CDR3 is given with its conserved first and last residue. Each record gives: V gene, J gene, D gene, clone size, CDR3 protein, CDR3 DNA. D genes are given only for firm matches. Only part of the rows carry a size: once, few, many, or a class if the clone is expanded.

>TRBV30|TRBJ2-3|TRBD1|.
CAWSPLGGSDTQYF
TGTGCCTGGAGTCCTTTAGGGGGCTCGGATACGCAGTATTTT
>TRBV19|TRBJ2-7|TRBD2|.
CASSGSTSGSYEQYF
TGTGCCAGCTCGGGGTCGACTAGCGGGAGCTACGAGCAGTACTTC
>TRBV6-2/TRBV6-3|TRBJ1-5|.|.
CASSYSERDGGSNQPQHF
TGTGCCAGCAGTTACTCCGAAAGGGACGGGGGGAGCAATCAGCCCCAGCATTTT
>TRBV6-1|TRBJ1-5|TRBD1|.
CASSAFTGTGDQPQHF
TGTGCCAGCAGTGCGTTTACCGGGACAGGGGACCAGCCCCAGCATTTT
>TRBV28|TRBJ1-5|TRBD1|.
CASRTTGDGQPQHF
TGTGCCAGCAGAACGACAGGGGATGGTCAGCCCCAGCATTTT
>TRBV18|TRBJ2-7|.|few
CASSPQARELTYEQYF
TGTGCCAGCTCACCACAGGCCAGGGAACTTACCTACGAGCAGTACTTC
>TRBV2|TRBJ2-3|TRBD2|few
CASRISGNLASTDTQYF
TGTGCCAGCAGGATTAGCGGGAACCTAGCTAGCACAGATACGCAGTATTTT
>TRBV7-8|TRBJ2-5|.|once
CASSQRERLETQYF
TGTGCCAGCAGCCAGAGGGAGAGGTTGGAGACCCAGTACTTC
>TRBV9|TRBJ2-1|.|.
CASSIGEYSYNEQFF
TGTGCCAGCAGCATCGGGGAATACTCCTACAATGAGCAGTTCTTC
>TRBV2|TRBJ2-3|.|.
CASRAITGKAQYF
TGTGCCAGCAGAGCCATTACAGGGAAAGCGCAGTATTTT
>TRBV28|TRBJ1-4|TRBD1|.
CASRSQGGANEKLFF
TGTGCCAGCAGATCACAGGGGGGAGCTAATGAAAAACTGTTTTTT
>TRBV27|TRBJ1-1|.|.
CASRRGLYGTEAFF
TGTGCCAGCAGAAGAGGGCTTTATGGCACTGAAGCTTTCTTT
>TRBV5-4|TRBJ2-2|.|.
CASSLAGVTGTGELFF
TGTGCCAGCAGCTTGGCGGGTGTCACGGGCACCGGGGAGCTGTTTTTT
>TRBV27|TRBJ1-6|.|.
CASSFSGVSPLHF
TGTGCCAGCAGTTTCTCAGGGGTCTCACCCCTCCACTTT
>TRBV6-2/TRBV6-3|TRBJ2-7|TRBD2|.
CASSGLAGMMGQYF
TGTGCCAGCAGTGGACTAGCGGGGATGATGGGGCAGTACTTC
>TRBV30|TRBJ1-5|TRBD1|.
CAWSGTGLTPQPQHF
TGTGCCTGGAGTGGGACAGGGTTAACCCCTCAGCCCCAGCATTTT
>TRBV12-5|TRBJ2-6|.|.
CASGQRSGANVLTF
TGTGCTAGTGGTCAGCGATCTGGGGCCAACGTCCTGACTTTC
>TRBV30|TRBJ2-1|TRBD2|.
CAWSALAGGPYTGEQFF
TGTGCCTGGAGTGCTCTAGCGGGAGGGCCTTATACGGGTGAGCAGTTCTTC
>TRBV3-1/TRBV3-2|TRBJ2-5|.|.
CASSPGWGGETQYF
TGTGCCAGCAGCCCAGGGTGGGGCGGAGAGACCCAGTACTTC
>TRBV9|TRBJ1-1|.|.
CASSVVRGMNTEAFF
TGTGCCAGCAGCGTAGTAAGAGGGATGAACACTGAAGCTTTCTTT
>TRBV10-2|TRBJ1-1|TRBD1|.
CASSETGQGSVNTEAFF
TGCGCCAGCAGTGAGACGGGACAGGGCTCGGTGAACACTGAAGCTTTCTTT
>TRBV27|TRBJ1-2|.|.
CASSWRATGTMPYGYTF
TGTGCCAGCAGCTGGCGGGCCACGGGTACGATGCCCTATGGCTACACCTTC
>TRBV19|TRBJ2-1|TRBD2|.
CASSIGLALNEQFF
TGTGCCAGTAGTATCGGACTAGCTCTCAATGAGCAGTTCTTC
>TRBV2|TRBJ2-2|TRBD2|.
CASSEIAGTGELFF
TGTGCCAGCAGTGAAATAGCGGGCACCGGGGAGCTGTTTTTT
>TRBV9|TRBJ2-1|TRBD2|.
CASSGARLAGLSEQFF
TGTGCCAGCAGCGGGGCGAGGCTAGCGGGATTAAGTGAGCAGTTCTTC
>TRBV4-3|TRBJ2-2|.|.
CASSQILNTGELFF
TGCGCCAGCAGCCAAATACTCAACACCGGGGAGCTGTTTTTT
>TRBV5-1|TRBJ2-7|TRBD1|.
CASSLGQGSFYEQYF
TGCGCCAGCAGCTTGGGACAGGGAAGTTTCTACGAGCAGTACTTC
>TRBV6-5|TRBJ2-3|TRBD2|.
CASSYSLREGPDTQYF
TGTGCCAGCAGTTACTCGTTGCGGGAGGGCCCAGATACGCAGTATTTT
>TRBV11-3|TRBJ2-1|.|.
CASSFGRGSYNEQFF
TGTGCCAGCAGCTTCGGCAGGGGCTCCTACAATGAGCAGTTCTTC
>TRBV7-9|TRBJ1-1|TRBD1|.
CASSIRDRGHAEAFF
TGTGCCAGCAGCATAAGGGACAGGGGGCATGCTGAAGCTTTCTTT
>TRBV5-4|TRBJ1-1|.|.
CASSSRGTEAFF
TGTGCCAGCAGCTCTAGGGGGACTGAAGCTTTCTTT
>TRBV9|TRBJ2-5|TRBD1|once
CASSAGTGPETQYF
TGTGCCAGCAGCGCCGGGACAGGGCCAGAGACCCAGTACTTC
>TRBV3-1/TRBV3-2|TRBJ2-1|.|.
CASTAGGADEQFF
TGTGCCAGCACTGCGGGCGGTGCCGATGAGCAGTTCTTC
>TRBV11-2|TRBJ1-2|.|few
CASSPIRGGGYTF
TGTGCCAGCAGCCCGATCAGGGGTGGAGGCTACACCTTC
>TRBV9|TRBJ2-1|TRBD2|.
CASSSRTSDDEQFF
TGTGCCAGCAGCTCGAGGACTAGCGATGATGAGCAGTTCTTC
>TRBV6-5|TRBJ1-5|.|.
CASRGQGFGQPQHF
TGTGCCAGCAGGGGGCAGGGATTTGGTCAGCCCCAGCATTTT
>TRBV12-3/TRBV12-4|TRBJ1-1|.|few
CASSFGVEAFF
TGTGCCAGCAGTTTCGGAGTTGAAGCTTTCTTT
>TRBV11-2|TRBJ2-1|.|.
CASSIRGLPPANEQFF
TGTGCCAGCAGCATTAGAGGGCTGCCGCCGGCAAATGAGCAGTTCTTC
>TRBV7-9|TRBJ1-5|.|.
CASCRDNQPQHF
TGTGCCAGCTGTCGCGACAATCAGCCCCAGCATTTT
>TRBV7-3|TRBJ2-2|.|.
CASSQLESGELFF
TGTGCCAGCAGCCAACTGGAGTCCGGGGAGCTGTTTTTT